The text below deals with one T cell receptor beta chain. What antigen it recognizes has not been identified. No base qualities exist here, and no much larger clone lies one base off it. The collaborating institutions used their own protocols to collect whole blood in K2EDTA tubes. For TCRbeta analysis, collaborators shipped samples as frozen whole blood, isolated PBMCs, or DNA extracted from either of those sample types. TCRbeta CDR3 regions were amplified from genomic DNA using the immunoSEQ Assay, a bias-controlled multiplex PCR. The paper's processing steps were these. The number of nucleated cells in each sample was estimated from the amplification of reference gene primers within the assay. To quantify the absolute abundance of each unique TCRbeta CDR3 rearrangement, sequence reads were collapsed and filtered. For each sample, productive Simpson clonality was calculated as the square root of Simpson's diversity index over productive rearrangements. The table was pulled from immuneACCESS by TCRdb, which kept in-frame rearrangements only. Such tables lose some clones; where checked, under half of the loss comes from unresolved V genes, and the rest has no known cause. D and trimming were read from the DNA, whereas the V and J calls and clone size are those reported in that table. Within this sample are 270,000 or so clones, with around 81% of them counted one time only. The ten most abundant clones make up 2.5% to 3% of the sample.

This specimen belongs to a study of blood T cell repertoires in COVID-19 (dated by TCRdb to about 2020). With regard to the full study: Collaborator samples came from the United States, Italy and Spain and covered acute and convalescent phases of COVID-19. Subjects who had been exposed to COVID-19, were actively infected with it, or had recovered from it provided the deeply sampled blood TCRbeta repertoires that made up the dataset. Where available, HLA class I and class II types were obtained from metadata supplied by the sample provider rather than from assay-based typing. The samples were drawn from two sources: the first 160 participants of the ongoing ImmuneRACE study, and over 1,000 subjects contributed by 6 global collaborators. The material from the prospective study consisted of cDNA or gDNA derived from T cells, B-cell-depleted T cells, or PBMCs. The repertoires were released in a freely available public database intended as a resource for research on the immune response to SARS-CoV-2. Sample metadata almost always included a de-identified subject ID, COVID-19 status, age in years and sex.

Overall study outcomes, separate from this receptor: Clinical and demographic metadata were provided uncurated, with the amount varying by source and participant.

From its cysteine to its phenylalanine, the CDR3 spans 16 amino acids. Only the CDR3 portion is preserved as DNA: 48 bases, with reading frame beginning at the first base. V is cut by 5 bases and J by 4 bases, and the space between the germline ends is 17 bases. Looking up the germline V gene (reference sequence) yields CDR1 SEHNR and CDR2 FQNEAQ. Material for sequencing was peripheral blood. The V and J segments used are TRBV7-9 and TRBJ1-4; matching of 6 bases hints at TRBD1 as the D gene. The receptor was isolated from a woman aged 55-69 years with active or convalescent COVID-19. The CDR3 region reads CASSANGQTINEKLFF. The DNA sequence is TGTGCCAGCAGCGCAAACGGACAGACGATTAATGAAAAACTGTTTTTT.